This T cell receptor (beta chain) was found in a study of blood T cells in healthy people across ages. Study-level points and caveats: The authors considered diversity estimates from one million T cells to be underestimates.

With a J-beta primer mix and a sample-barcoded 5' primer, a second PCR ran about 6 to 11 cycles. TCRdb passed the 5' RACE reads through MiXCR, listing each CDR3 protein once. There are 1.5 million to 2 million distinct CDR3 sequences in the sample; 28% occur only once, and about 8% lies in the top ten. Concerning this clonotype: Its antigen is still unknown. A much more abundant neighbour one base away suggests this may be a read error.

This CDR3 has 15 amino acids. Germline V gene data show CDR1 as SGHTA and CDR2 as FQGNSA. The sample was blood. The chain uses TRBV7-2 and TRBJ2-7, with a tentative D call TRBD1 (6 bases). This receptor was obtained from a woman younger than 45 in good health. CDR3 residues: CASSLMLGTNYGQYF. The CDR3 coding sequence is TGTGCCAGCAGCTTAATGCTCGGGACAAACTACGGGCAGTACTTC.